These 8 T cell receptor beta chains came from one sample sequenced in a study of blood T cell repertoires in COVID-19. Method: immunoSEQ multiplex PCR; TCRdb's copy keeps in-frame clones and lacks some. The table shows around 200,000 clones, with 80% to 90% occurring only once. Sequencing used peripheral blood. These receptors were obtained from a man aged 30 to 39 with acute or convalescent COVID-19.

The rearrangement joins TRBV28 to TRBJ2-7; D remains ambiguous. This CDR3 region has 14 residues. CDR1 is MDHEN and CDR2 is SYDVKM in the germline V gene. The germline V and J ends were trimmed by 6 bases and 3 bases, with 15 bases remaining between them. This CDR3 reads CASSPPPNIYEQYF. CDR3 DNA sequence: TGTGCCAGCAGCCCACCCCCAAACATCTACGAGCAGTACTTC.

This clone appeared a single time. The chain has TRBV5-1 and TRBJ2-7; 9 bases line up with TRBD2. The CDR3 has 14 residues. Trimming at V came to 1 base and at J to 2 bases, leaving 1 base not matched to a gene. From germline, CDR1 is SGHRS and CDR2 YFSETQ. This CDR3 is CASSLSSGAYEQYF. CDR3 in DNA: TGCGCCAGCAGCTTGTCTAGCGGGGCCTACGAGCAGTACTTC.

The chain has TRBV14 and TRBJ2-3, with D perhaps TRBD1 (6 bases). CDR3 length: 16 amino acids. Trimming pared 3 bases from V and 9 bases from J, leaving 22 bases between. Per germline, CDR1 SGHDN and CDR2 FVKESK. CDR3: CASSQRDTFSTWTQYF. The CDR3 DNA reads TGTGCCAGCAGCCAGAGGGACACCTTTAGCACGTGGACGCAGTATTTT.

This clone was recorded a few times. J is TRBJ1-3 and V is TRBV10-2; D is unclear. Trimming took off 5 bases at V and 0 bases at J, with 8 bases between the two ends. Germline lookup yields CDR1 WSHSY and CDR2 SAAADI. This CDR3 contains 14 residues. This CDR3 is CASSFGGSGNTIYF. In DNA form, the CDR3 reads TGCGCCAGCAGTTTCGGTGGCTCTGGAAACACCATATATTTT.

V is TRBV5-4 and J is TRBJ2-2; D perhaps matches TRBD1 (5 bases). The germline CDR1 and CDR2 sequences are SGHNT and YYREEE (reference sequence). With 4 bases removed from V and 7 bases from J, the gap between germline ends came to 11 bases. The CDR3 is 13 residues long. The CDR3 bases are TGTGCCAGCAGCGGACCGACAGTCGGGGAGCTGTTTTTT. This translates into CASSGPTVGELFF.

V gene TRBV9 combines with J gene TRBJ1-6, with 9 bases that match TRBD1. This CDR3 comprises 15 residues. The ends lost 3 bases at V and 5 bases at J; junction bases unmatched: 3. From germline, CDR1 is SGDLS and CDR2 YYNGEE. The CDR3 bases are TGTGCCAGCAGCGCGGACAGGGGCGATAATTCACCCCTCCACTTT. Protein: CASSADRGDNSPLHF.

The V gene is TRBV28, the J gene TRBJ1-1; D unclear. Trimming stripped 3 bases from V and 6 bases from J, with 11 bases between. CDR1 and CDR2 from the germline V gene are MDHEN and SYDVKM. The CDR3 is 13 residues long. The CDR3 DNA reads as TGTGCCAGCAGTTTGGGAGTTATGGCTGAAGCTTTCTTT. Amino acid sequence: CASSLGVMAEAFF.

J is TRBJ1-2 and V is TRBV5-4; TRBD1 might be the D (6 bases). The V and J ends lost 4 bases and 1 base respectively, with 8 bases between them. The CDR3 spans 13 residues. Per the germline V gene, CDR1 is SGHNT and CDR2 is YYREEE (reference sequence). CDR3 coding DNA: TGTGCCAGCAGCACGGACAGTAACTATGGCTACACCTTC. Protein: CASSTDSNYGYTF.